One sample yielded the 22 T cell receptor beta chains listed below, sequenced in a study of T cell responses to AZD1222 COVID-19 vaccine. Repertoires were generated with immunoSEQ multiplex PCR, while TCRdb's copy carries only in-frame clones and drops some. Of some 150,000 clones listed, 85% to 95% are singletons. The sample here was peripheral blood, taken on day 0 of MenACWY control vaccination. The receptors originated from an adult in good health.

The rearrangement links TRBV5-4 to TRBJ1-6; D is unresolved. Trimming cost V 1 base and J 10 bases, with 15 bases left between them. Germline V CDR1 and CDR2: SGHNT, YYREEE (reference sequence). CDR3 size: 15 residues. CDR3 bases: TGTGCCAGCAGCTTGAATCCGGGGATAGAATCACCCCTCCACTTT. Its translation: CASSLNPGIESPLHF.

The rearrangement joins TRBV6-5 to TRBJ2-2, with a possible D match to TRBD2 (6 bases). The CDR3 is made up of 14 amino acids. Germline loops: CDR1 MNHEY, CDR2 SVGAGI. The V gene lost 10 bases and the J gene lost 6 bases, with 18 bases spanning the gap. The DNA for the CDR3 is TGTGCCATCAATCCGGGGGACGGTCCCGGGGAGCTGTTTTTT. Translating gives CAINPGDGPGELFF.

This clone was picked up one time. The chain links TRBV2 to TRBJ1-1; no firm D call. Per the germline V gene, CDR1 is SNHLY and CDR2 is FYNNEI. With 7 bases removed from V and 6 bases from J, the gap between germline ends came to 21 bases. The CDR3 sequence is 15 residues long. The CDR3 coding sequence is TGTGCCAGCATTGCCGATGGGAGGGTAGGGCCTGAAGCTTTCTTT. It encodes CASIADGRVGPEAFF.

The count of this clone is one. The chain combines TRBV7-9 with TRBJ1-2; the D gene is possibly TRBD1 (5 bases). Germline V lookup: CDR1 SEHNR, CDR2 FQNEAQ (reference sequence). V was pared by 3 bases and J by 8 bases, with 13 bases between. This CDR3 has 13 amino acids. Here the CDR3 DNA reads TGTGCCAGCAGCTTTTCCAGGGCGGAAGGCTACACCTTC. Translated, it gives CASSFSRAEGYTF.

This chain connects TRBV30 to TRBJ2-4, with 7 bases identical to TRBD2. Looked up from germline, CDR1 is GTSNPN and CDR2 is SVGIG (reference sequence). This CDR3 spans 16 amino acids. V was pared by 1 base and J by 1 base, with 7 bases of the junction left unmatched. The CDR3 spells CAWSGGLVGAKNIQYF. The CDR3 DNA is TGTGCCTGGAGTGGCGGACTAGTAGGGGCCAAAAACATTCAGTACTTC. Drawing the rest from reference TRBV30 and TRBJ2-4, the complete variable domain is SQTIHQWPATLVQPVGSPLSLECTVEGTSNPNLYWYRQAAGRGLQLLFYSVGIGQISSEVPQNLSASRPQDRQFILSSKKLLLSDSGFYLCAWSGGLVGAKNIQYFGAGTRLSVL.

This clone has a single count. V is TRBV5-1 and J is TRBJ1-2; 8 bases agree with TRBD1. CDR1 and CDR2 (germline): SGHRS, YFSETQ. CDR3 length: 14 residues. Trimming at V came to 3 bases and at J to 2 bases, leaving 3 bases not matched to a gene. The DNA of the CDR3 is TGCGCCAGCAGCTCGAGGACAGGGAACTATGGCTACACCTTC. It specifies CASSSRTGNYGYTF.

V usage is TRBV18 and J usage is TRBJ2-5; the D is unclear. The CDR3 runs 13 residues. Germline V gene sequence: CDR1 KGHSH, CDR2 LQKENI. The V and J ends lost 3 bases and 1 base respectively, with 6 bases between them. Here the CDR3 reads CASSPGPQETQYF. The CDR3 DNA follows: TGTGCCAGCTCACCGGGCCCCCAAGAGACCCAGTACTTC. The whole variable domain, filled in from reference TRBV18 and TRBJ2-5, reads NAGVMQNPRHLVRRRGQEARLRCSPMKGHSHVYWYRQLPEEGLKFMVYLQKENIIDESGMPKERFSAEFPKEGPSILRIQQVVRGDSAAYFCASSPGPQETQYFGPGTRLLVL.

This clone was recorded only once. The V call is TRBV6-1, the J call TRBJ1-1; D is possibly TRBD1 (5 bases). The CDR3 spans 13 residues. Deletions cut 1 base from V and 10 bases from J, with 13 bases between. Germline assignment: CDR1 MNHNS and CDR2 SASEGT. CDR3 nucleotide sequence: TGTGCCAGCAGTGAAGTGCTGGGGGTACGAGCTTTCTTT. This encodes CASSEVLGVRAFF.

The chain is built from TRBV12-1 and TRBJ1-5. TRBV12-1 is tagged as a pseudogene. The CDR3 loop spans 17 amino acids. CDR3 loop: CASSSPGARGSNQPQHF. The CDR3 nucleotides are TGTGCCAGCAGCTCCCCCGGGGCCCGAGGGAGCAATCAGCCCCAGCATTTT.

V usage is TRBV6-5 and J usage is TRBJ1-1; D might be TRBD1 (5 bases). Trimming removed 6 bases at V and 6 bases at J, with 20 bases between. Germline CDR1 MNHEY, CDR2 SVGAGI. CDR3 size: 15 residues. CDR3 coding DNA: TGTGCCAGCAGAACAAGCCAGGGACGGGGGTCTGAAGCTTTCTTT. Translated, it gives CASRTSQGRGSEAFF.

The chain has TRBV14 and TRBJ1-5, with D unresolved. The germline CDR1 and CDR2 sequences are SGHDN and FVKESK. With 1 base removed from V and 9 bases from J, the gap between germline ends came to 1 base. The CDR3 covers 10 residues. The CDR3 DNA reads TGTGCCAGCAGCCAAGCGCCCCAGCATTTT. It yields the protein CASSQAPQHF.

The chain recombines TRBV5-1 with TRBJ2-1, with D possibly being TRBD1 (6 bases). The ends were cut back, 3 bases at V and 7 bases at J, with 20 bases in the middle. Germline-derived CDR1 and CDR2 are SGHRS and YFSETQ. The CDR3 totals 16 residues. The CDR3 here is CASSYRQARGPNEQFF. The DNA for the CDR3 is TGCGCCAGCAGCTACAGACAGGCCCGGGGTCCTAATGAGCAGTTCTTC. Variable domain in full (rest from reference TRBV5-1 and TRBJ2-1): KAGVTQTPRYLIKTRGQQVTLSCSPISGHRSVSWYQQTPGQGLQFLFEYFSETQRNKGNFPGRFSGRQFSNSRSEMNVSTLELGDSALYLCASSYRQARGPNEQFFGPGTRLTVL.

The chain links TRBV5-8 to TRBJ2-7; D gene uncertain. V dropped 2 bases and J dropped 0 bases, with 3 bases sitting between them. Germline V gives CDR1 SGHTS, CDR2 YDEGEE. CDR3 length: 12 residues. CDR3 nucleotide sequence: TGTGCCAGCAGCTTTAGCTCCTACGAGCAGTACTTC. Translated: CASSFSSYEQYF. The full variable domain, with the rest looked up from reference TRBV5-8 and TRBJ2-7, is EAGVTQSPTHLIKTRGQQATLRCSPISGHTSVYWYQQALGLGLQFLLWYDEGEERNRGNFPPRFSGRQFPNYSSELNVNALELEDSALYLCASSFSSYEQYFGPGTRLTVT.

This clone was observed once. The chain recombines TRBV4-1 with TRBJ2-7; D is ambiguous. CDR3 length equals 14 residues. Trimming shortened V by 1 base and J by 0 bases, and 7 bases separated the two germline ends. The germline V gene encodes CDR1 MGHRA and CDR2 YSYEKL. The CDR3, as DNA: TGCGCCAGCAGCCAAGTTGGCGGCTCCTACGAGCAGTACTTC. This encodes CASSQVGGSYEQYF.

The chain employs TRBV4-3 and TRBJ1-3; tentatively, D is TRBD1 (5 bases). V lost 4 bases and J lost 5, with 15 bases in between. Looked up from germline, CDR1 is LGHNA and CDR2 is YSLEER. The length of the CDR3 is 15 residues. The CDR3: CASSPAPGTRNTIYF. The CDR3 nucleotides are TGCGCCAGCAGCCCGGCCCCGGGGACTAGAAACACCATATATTTT.

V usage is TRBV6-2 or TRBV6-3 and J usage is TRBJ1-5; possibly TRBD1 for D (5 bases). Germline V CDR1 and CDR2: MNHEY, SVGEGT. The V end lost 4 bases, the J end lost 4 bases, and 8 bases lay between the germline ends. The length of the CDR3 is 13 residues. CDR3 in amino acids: CASSSYRNQPQHF. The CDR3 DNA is TGTGCCAGCAGTTCCTACAGGAATCAGCCCCAGCATTTT.

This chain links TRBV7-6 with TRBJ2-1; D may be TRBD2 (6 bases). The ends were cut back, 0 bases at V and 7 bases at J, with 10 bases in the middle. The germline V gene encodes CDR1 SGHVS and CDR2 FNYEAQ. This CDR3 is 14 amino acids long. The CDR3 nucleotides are TGTGCCAGCAGCTTAGCGGGAGGAGGGAATGAGCAGTTCTTC. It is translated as CASSLAGGGNEQFF. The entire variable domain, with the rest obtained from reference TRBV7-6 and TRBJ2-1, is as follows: GAGVSQSPRYKVTKRGQDVALRCDPISGHVSLYWYRQALGQGPEFLTYFNYEAQQDKSGLPNDRFSAERPEGSISTLTIQRTEQRDSAMYRCASSLAGGGNEQFFGPGTRLTVL.

This chain's CDR3 is CAINNGTSLHF. The CDR3 DNA reads TGTGCCATCAATAACGGGACCTCCCTCCACTTT. This sequence joins TRBV10-3 and TRBJ1-6; possible D gene TRBD1, 5 bases. The CDR3 contains 11 residues. With 7 bases removed from V and 14 bases from J, the gap between germline ends came to 12 bases. Germline V gives CDR1 ENHRY, CDR2 SYGVKD.

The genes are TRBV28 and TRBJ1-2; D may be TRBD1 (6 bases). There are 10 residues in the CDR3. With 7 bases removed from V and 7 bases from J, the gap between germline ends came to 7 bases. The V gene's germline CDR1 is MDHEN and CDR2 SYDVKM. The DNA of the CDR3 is TGTGCCAGCAAAGGGGGTGGCTACACCTTC. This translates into CASKGGGYTF.

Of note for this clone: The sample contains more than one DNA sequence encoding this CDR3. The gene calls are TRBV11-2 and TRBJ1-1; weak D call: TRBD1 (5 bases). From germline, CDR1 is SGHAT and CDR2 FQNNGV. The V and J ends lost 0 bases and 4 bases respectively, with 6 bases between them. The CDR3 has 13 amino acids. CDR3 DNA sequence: TGTGCCAGCAGCTTAGAAAGGGGCACTGAAGCTTTCTTT. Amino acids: CASSLERGTEAFF.

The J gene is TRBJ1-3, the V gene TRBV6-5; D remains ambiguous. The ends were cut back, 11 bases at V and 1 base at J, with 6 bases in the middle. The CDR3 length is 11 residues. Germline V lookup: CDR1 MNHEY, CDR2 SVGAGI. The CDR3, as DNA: TGTGCCGTTAATTCTGGAAACACCATATATTTT. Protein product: CAVNSGNTIYF.

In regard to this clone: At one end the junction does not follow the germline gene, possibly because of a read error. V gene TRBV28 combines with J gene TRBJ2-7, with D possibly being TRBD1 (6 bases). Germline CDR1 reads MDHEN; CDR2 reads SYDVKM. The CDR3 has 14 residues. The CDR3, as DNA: TGTGCCAGCAGTTTCCGGACAGCGCCGTACGTGCAGTACTTC. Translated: CASSFRTAPYVQYF.